The clone carrying this T cell receptor beta chain has a count of ten or more. Its antigen is not known. The read gets to within 3 residues of the CDR3 end, and the germline J gene fills in the rest. Libraries were prepared by immunoSEQ multiplex PCR; TCRdb keeps only in-frame clonotypes and omits some of them. This sample comprises about 52,000 clones, none seen once only. This sample is part of a study of T cell clonality in common variable immunodeficiency. This CDR3 has 13 amino acids. Germline assignment: CDR1 SGHNT and CDR2 YYREEE (reference sequence). Trimming took 3 bases from V and 5 from J, leaving 11 bases between them. Study-level results: CVID subjects showed higher TCRbeta clonality than healthy controls.

V is TRBV5-4 and J is TRBJ1-2; D ambiguous. The source is a person aged 18 to 70 in good health. The sample comprised peripheral blood mononuclear cells. CDR3 DNA (partial): TGTGCCAGCAGCTACATATCCCAATATGGC. As protein: CASSYISQYG. The whole CDR3 protein reads CASSYISQYGYTF.